The 17 T cell receptor beta chains below all came from one sample that was sequenced in a study of identical twins. One entry per CDR3 protein, called by TCRdb with MiXCR from the 5' RACE reads. The repertoire has 1.5 million to 2 million distinct CDR3 sequences, 32% of them found once; the top ten carry about 0.27%. Sequences were obtained from cord blood. These receptors were collected from a newborn girl in good health.

The J gene is TRBJ2-3, the V gene TRBV5-1, with D possibly TRBD2 on 6 matching bases. CDR1 is SGHRS and CDR2 is YFSETQ in the germline V gene. V was trimmed by 0 bases and J by 6 bases, leaving 8 bases between them. This CDR3 contains 13 residues. CDR3 region: CASSLEGLDTQYF. CDR3 DNA: TGCGCCAGCAGCTTGGAGGGACTCGATACGCAGTATTTT.

This clonotype was detected only a few times. This chain connects TRBV27 to TRBJ1-2; the D is unclear. The germline V gene has CDR1 MNHEY and CDR2 SMNVEV (reference sequence). Deletions cut 7 bases from V and 6 bases from J, with 15 bases between. The CDR3 is 13 residues long. In nucleotides, the CDR3 is TGTGCCAGCACCTTCGGGGTCCCCCATGGCTACACCTTC. Translated: CASTFGVPHGYTF.

This clonotype occurred a few times. The rearrangement links TRBV12-3 or TRBV12-4 to TRBJ2-1, with a tentative D call TRBD2 (5 bases). The length of the CDR3 is 16 residues. V dropped 3 bases and J dropped 0 bases, with 12 bases sitting between them. The CDR3, as DNA: TGTGCCAGCAGTTTCTTTGGAGGCCGCTCCTACAATGAGCAGTTCTTC. It encodes CASSFFGGRSYNEQFF.

V is TRBV2 and J is TRBJ2-4, with D possibly called TRBD1 or TRBD2 (5 bases each). Germline V CDR1 and CDR2: SNHLY, FYNNEI. This CDR3 region has 16 residues. V was clipped by 8 bases and J by 1 base, with 18 bases between them. CDR3 sequence (DNA): TGTGCCAGCGGGGACGGTCCTGCCCTGGCCAAAAACATTCAGTACTTC. This encodes CASGDGPALAKNIQYF. Full variable domain (rest looked up from reference TRBV2 and TRBJ2-4): EPEVTQTPSHQVTQMGQEVILRCVPISNHLYFYWYRQILGQKVEFLVSFYNNEISEKSEIFDDQFSVERPDGSNFTLKIRSTKLEDSAMYFCASGDGPALAKNIQYFGAGTRLSVL.

In this sample, this clonotype turned up a few times. The chain uses TRBV4-2 and TRBJ1-2; the match to TRBD1 covers 10 bases. J lost 8 bases, V lost 3 bases, and 12 bases had no gene match. Germline lookup yields CDR1 LGHNA and CDR2 YNFKEQ. The CDR3 is 16 amino acids. The CDR3 spells CASSQHPTGGATGYTF. CDR3 sequence (DNA): TGTGCCAGCAGCCAGCACCCGACAGGGGGCGCGACCGGCTACACCTTC.

There are a few counts of this clonotype. The chain is built from TRBV6-5 and TRBJ2-1; maybe TRBD2 (5 bases). CDR3 length: 15 amino acids. Trimming took 2 bases from V and 8 from J, leaving 16 bases between them. CDR1 and CDR2 from the germline V gene are MNHEY and SVGAGI. CDR3 protein: CASSYQRTPSYEQFF. In DNA, the CDR3 is TGTGCCAGCAGTTACCAACGAACCCCTAGCTATGAGCAGTTCTTC.

The chain links TRBV19 to TRBJ2-1; 10 nucleotides agree with TRBD2. Germline CDR1 is LNHDA and CDR2 is SQIVND (reference sequence). V dropped 4 bases and J dropped 8; count of bases not matched to a gene: 8. This CDR3 has 15 residues. The CDR3 nucleotides read TGTGCCAGTAGTACTACAAGCGGGGGGGCAGATGAGCAGTTCTTC. Translating it yields CASSTTSGGADEQFF.

This clonotype has just one count. A much larger clone differs by one base, so this may be a read error. The chain uses TRBV11-2 and TRBJ2-4; tentatively, D is TRBD1 (6 bases). The DNA end is a closer match to TRBJ2-7, so the J assignment may be wrong. The CDR3 length is 14 residues. Looked up from germline, CDR1 is SGHAT and CDR2 is FQNNGV. CDR3 DNA sequence: TGTGCCAGCAGCGTAGTTCAGGGGCCCTACGAGCAGTACTTC. This encodes CASSVVQGPYEQYF.

V gene TRBV19 combines with J gene TRBJ2-4, with 11 bases fitting TRBD1. The CDR3 runs 16 residues. V lost 7 bases to trimming and J lost 0 bases; unmatched junction nucleotides: 5. Per the germline V gene, CDR1 is LNHDA and CDR2 is SQIVND (reference sequence). The CDR3 reads CASTLGQGVAKNIQYF. The CDR3 DNA is TGTGCCAGTACCCTGGGACAGGGGGTAGCCAAAAACATTCAGTACTTC.

The V and J genes are TRBV12-3 or TRBV12-4 and TRBJ1-1, with TRBD1 matching over 7 bases. The CDR3 has 15 amino acids. J was trimmed by 6 bases and V by 5 bases; bases with no gene match: 12. The CDR3 sequence is CASSLVQGPLPEAFF. DNA for the CDR3: TGTGCCAGCAGTCTTGTACAGGGGCCTCTCCCTGAAGCTTTCTTT.

This clonotype was recorded a few times. The chain couples TRBV13 to TRBJ1-2; the D is unclear. CDR1 is PRHDT and CDR2 is FYEKMQ in the germline V gene (reference sequence). Trimming pared 5 bases from V and 4 bases from J, leaving 17 bases between. This CDR3 has 15 residues. The CDR3: CASSLPDGGSYGYTF. In nucleotides, the CDR3 is TGTGCCAGCAGCCTACCCGACGGAGGGAGCTATGGCTACACCTTC.

This clonotype occurred a few times. One junction end disagrees with the germline gene, perhaps due to a read error. The gene calls are TRBV30 and TRBJ2-4; no clear D. The CDR3 loop spans 12 amino acids. Germline V lookup: CDR1 GTSNPN, CDR2 SVGIG (reference sequence). As DNA, the CDR3 is TGCGCCTCTTCCCCATCCCGGAACATTCAGTACTTC. As protein: CASSPSRNIQYF.

V gene TRBV12-3 or TRBV12-4 combines with J gene TRBJ1-5, with 8 bases matching TRBD1. V dropped 1 base and J dropped 5; count of bases not matched to a gene: 4. This CDR3 has 15 amino acids. CDR3: CASSLGQGTYQPQHF. CDR3 DNA sequence: TGTGCCAGCAGTTTAGGACAGGGGACGTATCAGCCCCAGCATTTT.

The chain employs TRBV27 and TRBJ1-4; a weak D match, TRBD1 (5 bases). Germline V lookup: CDR1 MNHEY, CDR2 SMNVEV (reference sequence). The CDR3 spans 14 residues. Trimming removed 3 bases from V and 4 bases from J, with 9 bases in between. The CDR3 DNA reads TGTGCCAGCAGTTTCAGGGTGGGTAATGAAAAACTGTTTTTT. Protein sequence: CASSFRVGNEKLFF. The entire variable domain, with the rest obtained from reference TRBV27 and TRBJ1-4, is as follows: EAQVTQNPRYLITVTGKKLTVTCSQNMNHEYMSWYRQDPGLGLRQIYYSMNVEVTDKGDVPEGYKVSRKEKRNFPLILESPSPNQTSLYFCASSFRVGNEKLFFGSGTQLSVL.

This clonotype was counted between two and nine times. This rearrangement joins TRBV24-1 to TRBJ2-7; 14 bases are a match to TRBD2. With 4 bases clipped from V and 0 bases from J, the junction kept 13 bases outside the gene matches. This CDR3 comprises 20 residues. Germline CDR1 and CDR2: KGHDR and SFDVKD. The CDR3, as DNA: TGTGCCACCAGTGACCCCGGGACTAGCGGGGGAGATTTTAGCTCCTACGAGCAGTACTTC. Protein sequence: CATSDPGTSGGDFSSYEQYF.

The CDR3 DNA is TGCAGTGCTAGAGGCCAGCGGGAGGTCACAGATACGCAGTATTTT. Amino acid sequence: CSARGQREVTDTQYF. The V call is TRBV20-1, the J call TRBJ2-3; 9 nucleotides match TRBD2. Germline V gene sequence: CDR1 DFQATT, CDR2 SNEGSKA (reference sequence). The CDR3 loop spans 15 amino acids. After removal of 1 base from V and 2 bases from J, the junction contained 4 bases not matched to a gene.

This clonotype was seen ten or more times. The CDR3 region is CASSTANYGYTF. The DNA of the CDR3 is TGTGCCAGCAGCACAGCTAACTATGGCTACACCTTC. The chain links TRBV9 to TRBJ1-2; D is undetermined. This CDR3 is built from 12 residues. The germline V and J ends were trimmed by 4 bases and 0 bases, with 4 bases remaining between them. CDR1 and CDR2 (germline): SGDLS, YYNGEE.